The TCR beta chain described here comes from a study of blood T cell repertoires in COVID-19. Measured with immunoSEQ multiplex PCR; TCRdb has only the in-frame clones, and not every one. The repertoire holds 25,000 to 35,000 clones, with around 87% as singletons. The CDR3 loop spans 15 amino acids. Losses at the gene ends were 4 bases for V and 1 base for J; bases not matched to a gene: 8. Per the germline V gene, CDR1 is SGHDT and CDR2 is YYEEEE. The chain uses TRBV5-6 and TRBJ2-7; 7 bases align to TRBD2. Material: peripheral blood. This clonotype was sampled from a human donor in a cohort sampled during active COVID-19. The donor label of this sample is uncertain. CDR3 DNA: TGTGCCAGCAGCGTGGGAGGGTATGCATCCTACGAGCAGTACTTC. Translating it yields CASSVGGYASYEQYF.